This T cell receptor (beta chain) appears in the sequencing data of a study of blood T cells in healthy people across ages. Study results and caveats: It was the long-lived donors that had more naive CD4+ cells and higher diversity than aged donors.

The use of a sample-barcoded 5' primer and a J-beta primer mix characterized a second PCR of 7 to 11 cycles. TCRdb analysed the 5' RACE reads with MiXCR anew, one entry per CDR3 protein. The data show just under 550,000 distinct CDR3 sequences, around 24% seen once. Trimming pared 5 bases from V and 1 base from J, leaving 9 bases between. The CDR3 length is 15 residues. A few counts support this clonotype. Antigen: not known. These data also featured in a second study, about T cells of mothers and their children.

The chain carries TRBV12-3 or TRBV12-4 and TRBJ2-6, with D uncertain. This TCR derives from a boy aged 5-17 years in good health. Sequencing was performed on blood. CDR3 in amino acids: CASSPQTSGANVLTF. CDR3 sequence (DNA): TGTGCCAGCAGTCCACAGACGTCTGGGGCCAACGTCCTGACTTTC.